What follows is one T cell receptor beta chain and its context. What it binds is unknown. Using immunoSEQ multiplex PCR, the repertoire was profiled, and TCRdb retains in-frame clones only, with some absent. The sample consists of some 2.1 million clones, 85% to 95% of them appearing once. Only CD45RO-negative cells positively selected for CCR7 counted as naive CD8 cells, so terminally differentiated effector memory CD45RA+ cells were excluded. In germline, CDR1 is SEHNR, CDR2 FQNEAQ (reference sequence). Germline trimming cut 4 bases from V and 6 bases from J; bases unmatched to any gene: 9. CDR3 length: 15 residues. This sample was included in a study of shared clonotypes between healthy human individuals. Notes on the study in general: Naive CD4 clonotypes were shared across a few donors at about 5%. Expectations were that clonotype sharing among donors would be affected by sequencing depth.

The TCR comes from a man aged 18-30 years in good health. The rearrangement uses TRBV7-9 and TRBJ2-7; TRBD1 agrees at 10 bases. The sequenced sample consisted of naive CD8+ T cells sorted from blood. CDR3 sequence: CASSSPVGQGSEQYF. Written as DNA, the CDR3 is TGTGCCAGCAGCTCCCCGGTGGGACAGGGGAGCGAGCAGTACTTC.